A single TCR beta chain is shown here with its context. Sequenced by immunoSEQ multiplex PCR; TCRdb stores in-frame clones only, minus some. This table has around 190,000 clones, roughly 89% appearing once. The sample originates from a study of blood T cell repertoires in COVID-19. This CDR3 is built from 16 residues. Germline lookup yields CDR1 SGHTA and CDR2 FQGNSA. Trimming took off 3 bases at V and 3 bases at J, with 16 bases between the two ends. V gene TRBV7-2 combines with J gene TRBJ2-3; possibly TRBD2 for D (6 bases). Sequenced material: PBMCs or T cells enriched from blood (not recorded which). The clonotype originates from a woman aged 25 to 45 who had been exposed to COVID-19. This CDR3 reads CASSLGGQARTDTQYF. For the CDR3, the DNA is TGTGCCAGCAGCTTGGGGGGTCAGGCCCGGACAGATACGCAGTATTTT.